This TCR beta chain is drawn from a study of T cells in women clearing cervical HPV infection. Germline V CDR1 and CDR2: MNHEY, SMNVEV (reference sequence). Deletions cut 0 bases from V and 6 bases from J, with 8 bases between. The CDR3 covers 14 residues. To note about this clone: The CDR3 end falls 3 residues outside the read, so it is completed with the germline J gene.

Average input was approximately 1,200 ng genomic DNA for immunoSEQ TCR beta CDR3 amplification. This table comes from immunoSEQ multiplex PCR, and its TCRdb copy is limited to in-frame clones, with some not included. In all, the sample yields under 45,000 clones. The rearrangement uses TRBV27 and TRBJ1-4; D is perhaps TRBD1 (5 bases). The sequenced sample consisted of blood buffy coat. This sequence was found in a woman aged 18 to 75 with a cervical HPV16 infection that either progressed to CIN3+ or cleared (not recorded which). The sequenced CDR3 bases are TGTGCCAGCAGTTTATCGGCAGGGTATGAAAAA. Its translation: CASSLSAGYEK. The complete CDR3 sequence is CASSLSAGYEKLFF.